The present T cell receptor beta chain was sequenced within a study of T cell responses to AZD1222 COVID-19 vaccine. Study at large: Second-dose intervals near 4 or 12 weeks were combined. Study observations and caveats: In the spike-specific TCR repertoire, nearly half reportedly target unmutated variant regions.

CDR1 SGHTA and CDR2 FQGNSA come from the germline V gene. CDR3 length equals 15 residues. V lost 5 bases and J lost 7, with 18 bases in between. Repertoires were generated with immunoSEQ multiplex PCR, while TCRdb's copy carries only in-frame clones and drops some. Among 150,000 to 200,000 clones listed, roughly nine tenths were seen once. A single count supports this clone. Its target is not known. This chain joins TRBV7-2 and TRBJ2-1; TRBD1 might be the D (6 bases). The sequence derives from an adult in good health. The material sequenced was peripheral blood, taken on day 0 of AZD1222 vaccination. The CDR3 sequence is CASSISGTNTNEQFF. For the CDR3, the DNA is TGTGCCAGCAGCATTTCCGGGACAAACACAAATGAGCAGTTCTTC.